This T cell receptor (beta chain) came from a study of T-cell memory formation after mild COVID-19. Overall study results and limits: Shrinking CD4+ clones were chiefly CM and EM; CD8+ ones were chiefly EMRA. The appearance of some responding clones in pre-infection memory suggested that cross-reactive memory joined.

TCRdb called the 5' RACE reads again in MiXCR, with one record for every CDR3 protein. The table has roughly 480,000 distinct CDR3 sequences, about 23% seen once. The germline CDR1 and CDR2 sequences are MNHEY and SMNVEV (reference sequence). The CDR3 consists of 18 residues. V was cut by 1 base and J by 3 bases, with 19 bases left in between. As regards this clonotype: Its antigen is not known.

This TCR was sampled from an adult woman who had mild COVID-19 (a few samples of this study predate the infection). Cell type and time point are not known. The chain links TRBV27 to TRBJ1-5; tentatively, D is TRBD1 (6 bases). Sequenced sample: PBMCs or a T cell subset sorted from them (not recorded which). CDR3 nucleotides: TGTGCCAGCAGTTTATTGGGGGGCTCATTCGGGGACAATCAGCCCCAGCATTTT. This translates into CASSLLGGSFGDNQPQHF.